This T cell receptor beta chain came from a study of shared clonotypes between healthy human individuals. About the study: Per donor, CD8 memory used one plate, CD8 naive used two, CD4 memory used three and CD4 naive used three. Study-wide points: Rarefaction showed sorted-subset sequencing was incomplete despite large depth.

CD45RA+ naive and CD45RA-negative memory subsets were separated from CD4+ cells. Germline CDR1 is SQVTM and CDR2 is ANQGSEA. This CDR3 is 14 amino acids long. V was pared by 7 bases and J by 9 bases, with 22 bases between. A deep-level run was used for the assay. The data were produced by immunoSEQ multiplex PCR, yet TCRdb's version contains in-frame clones alone and is incomplete. The sample has approximately 1.5 million clones, approximately 98.5% seen once; the top ten hold 0.36%. A remark on this clone: The target antigen is unknown.

This TCR was sampled from a man aged 30 to 45 in good health. The chain carries TRBV29-1 and TRBJ2-1, with D maybe TRBD1 (5 bases). Material: naive CD4+ T cells sorted from blood. Described subset: CD45RA+ positively selected. CDR3 coding DNA: TGCAGCGCTGGACAAGGGAAAGTAGGTAGTGAGCAGTTCTTC. Encoded protein: CSAGQGKVGSEQFF.